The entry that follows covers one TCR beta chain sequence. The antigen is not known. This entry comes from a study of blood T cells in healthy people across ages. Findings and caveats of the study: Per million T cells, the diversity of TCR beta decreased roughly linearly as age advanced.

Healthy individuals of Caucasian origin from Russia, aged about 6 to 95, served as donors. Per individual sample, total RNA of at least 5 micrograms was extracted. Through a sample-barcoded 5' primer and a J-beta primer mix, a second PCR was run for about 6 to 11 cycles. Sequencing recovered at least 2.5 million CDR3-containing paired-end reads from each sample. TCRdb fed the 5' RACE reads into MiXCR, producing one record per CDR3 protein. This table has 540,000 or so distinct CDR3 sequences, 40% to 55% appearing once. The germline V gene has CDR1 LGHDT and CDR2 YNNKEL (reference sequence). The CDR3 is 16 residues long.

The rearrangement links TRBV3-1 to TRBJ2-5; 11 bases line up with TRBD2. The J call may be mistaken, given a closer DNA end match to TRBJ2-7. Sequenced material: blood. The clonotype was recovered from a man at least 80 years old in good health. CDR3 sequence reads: CASEAGTSGRSGEQYF. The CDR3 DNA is TGTGCCAGCGAAGCCGGGACTAGCGGTCGCAGCGGCGAGCAGTACTTC.